These 24 T cell receptor beta chains were all obtained from the same sample, sequenced in a study of CD8 T cells in ankylosing spondylitis. TCRdb re-called the 5' RACE reads through MiXCR, storing one row per CDR3 protein. This table holds about 160,000 distinct CDR3 sequences, around 20% found once. The sequenced material came from blood, either unsorted or a sorted T cell fraction (not recorded which). The receptor source for this set is a male donor with ankylosing spondylitis or in good health (not recorded which).

The chain combines TRBV4-1 with TRBJ1-3; D gene uncertain. The length of the CDR3 is 15 residues. Between the trimmed V and J ends, which lost 4 bases and 4 bases, there was a span of 14 bases. Germline V gene lookup returns CDR1 MGHRA and CDR2 YSYEKL. The CDR3 DNA sequence: TGCGCCAGCAGCCGGTCCCTTCCGGGAGGAAACACCATATATTTT. Amino acid sequence: CASSRSLPGGNTIYF.

This clonotype has a count of ten or more. J is TRBJ2-5 and V is TRBV20-1; TRBD2 matches 11 bases. Germline values: CDR1 DFQATT, CDR2 SNEGSKA (reference sequence). This CDR3 spans 18 amino acids. V dropped 6 bases and J dropped 4; count of bases not matched to a gene: 19. Written as DNA, the CDR3 is TGCAGTGCCAGAAGACCGGGACTAGCGGACCGGATGGGAGAGACCCAGTACTTC. Translating it yields CSARRPGLADRMGETQYF.

This clonotype came up many times. The chain employs TRBV5-1 and TRBJ1-2; possible D gene TRBD1, 6 bases. The CDR3 contains 14 residues. Germline V lookup: CDR1 SGHRS, CDR2 YFSETQ. V was clipped by 1 base and J by 4 bases, with 11 bases between them. The CDR3 DNA reads as TGCGCCAGCAGCTTGAGTCAGGGGACCTATGGCTACACCTTC. Protein product: CASSLSQGTYGYTF.

This clonotype occurred a few times. The V and J genes are TRBV13 and TRBJ2-5; 7 bases fit TRBD2. The V gene's germline CDR1 is PRHDT and CDR2 FYEKMQ (reference sequence). CDR3 length equals 16 residues. J lost 2 bases, V lost 6 bases, and 12 bases had no gene match. This CDR3 is CASSDPSGDGQETQYF. DNA of the CDR3: TGTGCCAGCAGTGACCCTAGCGGAGACGGGCAAGAGACCCAGTACTTC. The full variable domain, its missing parts supplied by reference TRBV13 and TRBJ2-5, is AAGVIQSPRHLIKEKRETATLKCYPIPRHDTVYWYQQGPGQDPQFLISFYEKMQSDKGSIPDRFSAQQFSDYHSELNMSSLELGDSALYFCASSDPSGDGQETQYFGPGTRLLVL.

In its sample, this clonotype was seen a few times. This chain joins TRBV7-2 and TRBJ2-1; the D gene could be TRBD1 or TRBD2 (5 bases each). V was clipped by 3 bases and J by 6 bases, with 12 bases between them. CDR1 is SGHTA, CDR2 FQGNSA, per germline. CDR3 length: 14 residues. CDR3 region: CASSFPGTTNEQFF. For the CDR3, the DNA is TGTGCCAGCAGCTTCCCCGGGACCACCAATGAGCAGTTCTTC.

This clonotype was picked up many times. The rearrangement uses TRBV5-1 and TRBJ2-2, with 7 bases that match TRBD2. Germline assignment: CDR1 SGHRS and CDR2 YFSETQ. This CDR3 is 16 amino acids long. Losses at the gene ends were 0 bases for V and 4 bases for J; bases not matched to a gene: 6. The CDR3 protein is CASSLEPSGTTGELFF. For the CDR3, the DNA is TGCGCCAGCAGCTTGGAACCTAGCGGTACCACCGGGGAGCTGTTTTTT.

This clonotype was counted only a few times. A much bigger clone sits one base away, suggesting this may be a read error. Here the CDR3 DNA reads TGCTGTGCTAGAGATCTTCTAGCGGGAAACACCGGGGAGCTGTTTTTT. This encodes CCARDLLAGNTGELFF. This chain uses TRBV20-1 with TRBJ2-2; 9 positions agree with TRBD2. Germline lookup yields CDR1 DFQATT and CDR2 SNEGSKA (reference sequence). The CDR3 is made up of 16 amino acids.

V gene TRBV18 combines with J gene TRBJ1-1; 9 bases are a match to TRBD1. This CDR3 has 14 amino acids. J was trimmed by 7 bases and V by 0 bases; bases with no gene match: 3. From germline, CDR1 is KGHSH and CDR2 LQKENI. The CDR3 nucleotides read TGTGCCAGCTCACCACCAACAGGGGGCTATGAAGCTTTCTTT. As protein: CASSPPTGGYEAFF.

This sequence joins TRBV20-1 and TRBJ1-2; TRBD1 is a possible D gene (5 bases). CDR3 length equals 14 residues. V lost 8 bases, J lost 4 bases, and 20 bases lay in between. Per the germline V gene, CDR1 is DFQATT and CDR2 is SNEGSKA (reference sequence). The CDR3 is CSPFGAGIVYGYTF. The CDR3 region has the DNA TGCAGTCCTTTTGGGGCAGGGATTGTCTATGGCTACACCTTC.

This clonotype was picked up many times. The CDR3 reads CASSEPRVYNSPLHF. Written as DNA, the CDR3 is TGTGCCAGCAGTGAACCCAGGGTCTATAATTCACCCCTCCACTTT. J is TRBJ1-6 and V is TRBV25-1, with D maybe TRBD1 (5 bases). The V end was cut by 2 bases, the J end by 3 bases, with 8 bases between. CDR1 MGHDK and CDR2 SYGVNS come from the germline V gene. This CDR3 is built from 15 residues. The whole variable domain, remainder taken from reference TRBV25-1 and TRBJ1-6, is EADIYQTPRYLVIGTGKKITLECSQTMGHDKMYWYQQDPGMELHLIHYSYGVNSTEKGDLSSESTVSRIRTEHFPLTLESARPSHTSQYLCASSEPRVYNSPLHFGNGTRLTVT.

This clonotype was detected many times. V usage is TRBV7-2 and J usage is TRBJ2-7; D is undetermined. Trimming cost V 5 bases and J 3 bases, with 5 bases left between them. The CDR3 runs to 11 residues. Germline CDR1 SGHTA, CDR2 FQGNSA. CDR3 in DNA: TGTGCCAGCAGCAGCTACTACGAGCAGTACTTC. Protein: CASSSYYEQYF.

This chain uses TRBV6-1 with TRBJ2-1; TRBD2 matches at 11 bases. CDR1 is MNHNS and CDR2 is SASEGT in the germline V gene. The CDR3 sequence is 17 residues long. V was clipped by 5 bases and J by 5 bases; unmatched bases: 11. In DNA, the CDR3 is TGTGCCAGCAGTCCGGCCACCGGGACTAGCGGTGACAATGAGCAGTTCTTC. It is translated as CASSPATGTSGDNEQFF.

V usage is TRBV6-1 and J usage is TRBJ2-2, with a weak D call TRBD2 (6 bases). The CDR3 is 14 amino acids. Per germline, CDR1 MNHNS and CDR2 SASEGT. The V end lost 7 bases, the J end lost 1 base, and 10 bases lay between the germline ends. CDR3 sequence reads: CASTRDLNTGELFF. In DNA, the CDR3 is TGTGCCAGCACCCGGGACTTGAACACCGGGGAGCTGTTTTTT.

The rearrangement links TRBV29-1 to TRBJ2-2; 8 bases map to TRBD1. V was pared by 4 bases and J by 6 bases, with 10 bases of the junction left unmatched. Germline CDR1 reads SQVTM; CDR2 reads ANQGSEA. The CDR3 is made up of 15 amino acids. The CDR3 region has the DNA TGCAGCGTTGGTTTTGGACAGGGTAGGGCCGGGGAGCTGTTTTTT. It yields the protein CSVGFGQGRAGELFF.

Ten or more counts support this clonotype. This rearrangement joins TRBV6-5 to TRBJ1-2; D uncertain. Germline values: CDR1 MNHEY, CDR2 SVGAGI. The CDR3 has 13 amino acids. The V gene lost 2 bases and the J gene lost 5 bases, with 9 bases spanning the gap. The CDR3 reads CASSYGVGYGYTF. Here the CDR3 DNA reads TGTGCCAGCAGTTACGGTGTAGGTTATGGCTACACCTTC.

This clonotype was detected many times. The V gene is TRBV28, the J gene TRBJ2-7; 9 positions agree with TRBD1. The CDR3 consists of 14 residues. Germline assignment: CDR1 MDHEN and CDR2 SYDVKM. The junction had 9 bases not matched to a gene; V was cut back by 8 bases and J by 4 bases. The CDR3 region is CASGQGLFPYEQYF. The CDR3 DNA sequence: TGTGCCAGCGGACAGGGGTTATTTCCGTACGAGCAGTACTTC.

The chain employs TRBV12-3 or TRBV12-4 and TRBJ2-1; D possibly matches TRBD1 or TRBD2 (5 bases each). V dropped 5 bases and J dropped 6 bases, with 14 bases sitting between them. There are 14 residues in the CDR3. The CDR3 protein is CASSPGAGVNEQFF. Here the CDR3 DNA reads TGTGCCAGCAGTCCCGGGGCTGGAGTCAATGAGCAGTTCTTC.

Points on this clonotype: One junction end disagrees with the germline gene, perhaps due to a read error. This chain connects TRBV4-1 to TRBJ1-3; the D is unclear. This CDR3 region has 15 residues. CDR1 is MGHRA, CDR2 YSYEKL, per germline. CDR3 nucleotide sequence: TGCGCCAGCAGCGACGTGAAGACACGCGAAAACAGCATATATTTT. Translation gives CASSDVKTRENSIYF.

This clonotype has more than one count but fewer than ten. This chain links TRBV5-1 with TRBJ2-3; 9 bases are a match to TRBD2. The junction had 8 bases not matched to a gene; V was cut back by 4 bases and J by 5 bases. Germline V CDR1 and CDR2: SGHRS, YFSETQ. The CDR3 loop spans 15 amino acids. The CDR3 loop is CASSSSAGGRDTQYF. In DNA, the CDR3 is TGCGCCAGCAGCAGCTCAGCGGGAGGAAGAGATACGCAGTATTTT.

This clonotype was seen more than once but under ten times. The V call is TRBV12-3 or TRBV12-4, the J call TRBJ2-7; D remains unclear. The CDR3 is 13 residues long. The V gene lost 6 bases and the J gene lost 2 bases, with 11 bases spanning the gap. CDR3 residues: CASSQGSTYEQYF. CDR3 bases: TGTGCCAGCAGCCAAGGGTCAACCTACGAGCAGTACTTC.

This clonotype occurred many times. V is TRBV28 and J is TRBJ1-1, with a possible D match to TRBD1 (5 bases). The CDR3 is 17 residues long. The V gene lost 4 bases and the J gene lost 1 base, with 19 bases spanning the gap. CDR1 MDHEN and CDR2 SYDVKM come from the germline V gene. The CDR3 region is CASSSRDLGNGNTEAFF. In DNA form, the CDR3 reads TGTGCCAGCAGTTCCCGGGACCTAGGGAACGGGAACACTGAAGCTTTCTTT.

This clonotype was observed a few times. This chain links TRBV6-5 with TRBJ2-2; 12 nucleotides line up with TRBD2. The germline V gene has CDR1 MNHEY and CDR2 SVGAGI. The CDR3 length is 17 residues. With V trimmed by 0 bases and J by 4 bases, 3 bases remained unmatched. Here the CDR3 reads CASSYSGLAGLTGELFF. The CDR3 DNA reads as TGTGCCAGCAGTTACTCGGGACTAGCGGGCCTCACCGGGGAGCTGTTTTTT.

The chain joins TRBV24-1 to TRBJ1-4; D might be TRBD1 (5 bases). The CDR3 is 15 amino acids. V was clipped by 4 bases and J by 4 bases, with 12 bases between them. Germline V gives CDR1 KGHDR, CDR2 SFDVKD. The chain's CDR3 is CATSDYGTGNEKLFF. The CDR3 DNA follows: TGTGCCACCAGTGACTACGGGACGGGTAATGAAAAACTGTTTTTT.

This clonotype was counted many times. The chain uses TRBV10-3 and TRBJ2-1; 10 bases map to TRBD2. J was trimmed by 8 bases and V by 6 bases; bases with no gene match: 4. The germline V gene has CDR1 ENHRY and CDR2 SYGVKD. The CDR3 has 13 amino acids. Written as DNA, the CDR3 is TGTGCCATCAGGGGACTAGCGAAGGATGAGCAGTTCTTC. As protein: CAIRGLAKDEQFF.